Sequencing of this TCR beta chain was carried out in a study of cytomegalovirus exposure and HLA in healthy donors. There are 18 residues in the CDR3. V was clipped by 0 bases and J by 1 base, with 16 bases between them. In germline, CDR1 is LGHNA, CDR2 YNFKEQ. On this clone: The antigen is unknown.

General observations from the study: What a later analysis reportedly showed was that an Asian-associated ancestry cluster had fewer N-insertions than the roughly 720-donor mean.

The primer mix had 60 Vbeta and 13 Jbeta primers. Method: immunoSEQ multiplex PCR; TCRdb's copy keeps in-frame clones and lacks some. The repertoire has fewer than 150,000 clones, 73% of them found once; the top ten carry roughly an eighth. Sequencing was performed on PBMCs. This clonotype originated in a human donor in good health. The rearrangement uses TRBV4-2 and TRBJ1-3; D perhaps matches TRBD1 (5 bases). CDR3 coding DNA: TGTGCCAGCAGCCAAGATAGGGAGGGACGGATTTCTGGAAACACCATATATTTT. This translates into CASSQDREGRISGNTIYF.